This record looks at one TCR beta chain sequence and its context. Participants comprised healthy donors of bone marrow. Losses at the gene ends were 6 bases for V and 2 bases for J; bases not matched to a gene: 11. Germline CDR1 and CDR2: SEHNR and FQNEAQ (reference sequence). The CDR3 loop spans 17 amino acids. This entry comes from a study of cytomegalovirus exposure and HLA in healthy donors. Study information: Earlier findings included roughly 120 million unique TCR beta sequences obtained from 150 million to 200 million T cells.

The PCR was carried out with 60 Vbeta primers and 13 Jbeta primers. Measured with immunoSEQ multiplex PCR; TCRdb has only the in-frame clones, and not every one. The sample shows 150,000 to 200,000 clones, about 72% of them seen only once. V usage is TRBV7-9 and J usage is TRBJ1-5, with 9 bases matching TRBD1. The TCR sequence derives from a girl between 10 and 17 years old in good health and CMV-seronegative. Material: PBMCs. The CDR3: CASRDWTGVFGNQPQHF. CDR3 in DNA: TGTGCCAGCAGAGACTGGACAGGGGTATTTGGCAATCAGCCCCAGCATTTT.